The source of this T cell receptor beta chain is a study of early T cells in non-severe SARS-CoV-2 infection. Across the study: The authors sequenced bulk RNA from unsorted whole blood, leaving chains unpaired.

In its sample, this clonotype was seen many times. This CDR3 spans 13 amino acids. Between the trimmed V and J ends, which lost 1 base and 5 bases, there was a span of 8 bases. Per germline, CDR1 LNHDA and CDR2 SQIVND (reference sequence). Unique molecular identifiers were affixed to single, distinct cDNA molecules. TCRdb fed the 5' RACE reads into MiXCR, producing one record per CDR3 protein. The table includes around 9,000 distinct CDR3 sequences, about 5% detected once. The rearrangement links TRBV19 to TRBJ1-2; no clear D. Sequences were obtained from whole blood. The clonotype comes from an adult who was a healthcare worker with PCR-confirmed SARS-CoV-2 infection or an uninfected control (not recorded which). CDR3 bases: TGTGCCAGTAGTATAGCTATTGGATATGGCTACACCTTC. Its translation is CASSIAIGYGYTF.